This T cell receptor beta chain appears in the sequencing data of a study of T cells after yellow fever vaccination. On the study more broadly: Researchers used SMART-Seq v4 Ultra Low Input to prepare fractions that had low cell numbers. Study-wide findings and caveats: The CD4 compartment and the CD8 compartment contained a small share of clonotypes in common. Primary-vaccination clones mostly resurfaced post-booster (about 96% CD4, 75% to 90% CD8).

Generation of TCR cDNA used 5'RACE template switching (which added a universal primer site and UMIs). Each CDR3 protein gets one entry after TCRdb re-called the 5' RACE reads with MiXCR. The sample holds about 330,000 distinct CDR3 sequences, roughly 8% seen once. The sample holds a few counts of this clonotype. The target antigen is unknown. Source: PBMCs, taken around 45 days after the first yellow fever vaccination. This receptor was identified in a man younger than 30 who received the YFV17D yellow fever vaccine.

The CDR3 DNA follows: TGCGCCAGCAGCTTGAGGATGACAGGGGGCAACACCGGGGAGCTGTTTTTT. The encoded protein is CASSLRMTGGNTGELFF. J is TRBJ2-2 and V is TRBV5-1, with TRBD1 matching 10 bases. CDR1 is SGHRS, CDR2 YFSETQ, per germline. The CDR3 is 17 amino acids. V lost 1 base to trimming and J lost 2 bases; unmatched junction nucleotides: 5.